This T cell receptor (beta chain) was identified during a study of T cell repertoires in cytomegalovirus infection. Study details: Matching HLA type, along with CMV infection, was indicated by public TCR beta signatures. General observations from the study: Clonotypes of TCR beta that were HLA-C-restricted and CMV-specific dominated the ex vivo response. Identification of carriers of CMV plus the relevant HLA was performed using cumulative public TCR beta family frequency.

This clonotype showed up many times. Its specificity is not known. A single record per CDR3 protein comes from TCRdb applying MiXCR to the reads. The data hold around 260,000 distinct CDR3 sequences, with roughly 10% observed a single time. The CDR3 runs 16 residues. Germline V lookup: CDR1 SGHTS, CDR2 YDEGEE. Trimming cost V 0 bases and J 7 bases, with 17 bases left between them. The TCR originated in a human donor in good health (CMV status not recorded). Some clones in this sample may be carry-over from other donors' samples. The sequenced material came from PBMCs. V gene TRBV5-8 combines with J gene TRBJ2-1, with a weak D call TRBD2 (6 bases). The CDR3 coding sequence is TGTGCCAGCAGCTTGGTCGGCAGTTCGGCGGGGAATGAGCAGTTCTTC. It codes for CASSLVGSSAGNEQFF.